The 25 T cell receptor beta chains presented below share a single source sample, sequenced in a study of T-cell memory formation after mild COVID-19. TCRdb fed the 5' RACE reads into MiXCR, producing one record per CDR3 protein. The sample carries about 430,000 distinct CDR3 sequences, more than 15% recorded once. The source material was PBMCs or a T cell subset sorted from them (not recorded which). The receptors originated from a man aged 18 to 35 who had mild COVID-19 (a few samples of this study predate the infection). Cell type and time point are not known.

This chain links TRBV28 with TRBJ2-5; the D gene is possibly TRBD2 (7 bases). CDR3 size: 17 residues. Germline values: CDR1 MDHEN, CDR2 SYDVKM. V was cut by 3 bases and J by 1 base, with 18 bases left in between. The CDR3 reads CASSFIGGGAVQETQYF. CDR3 coding DNA: TGTGCCAGCAGTTTTATTGGCGGGGGCGCGGTCCAAGAGACCCAGTACTTC.

This clonotype has only a few counts. The chain carries TRBV29-1 and TRBJ1-2, with D maybe TRBD1 (5 bases). Trimming removed 7 bases from V and 5 bases from J, with 20 bases in between. Germline values: CDR1 SQVTM, CDR2 ANQGSEA. The CDR3 has 14 amino acids. CDR3 nucleotides: TGCAGCGCCTCGGGACTTTCCGATCCTTATGGCTACACCTTC. This gives the protein CSASGLSDPYGYTF.

In the case of this clonotype: Possible read error: a much larger clone is one base away. This chain connects TRBV20-1 to TRBJ1-5; D is unclear. The germline gives CDR1 DFQATT, CDR2 SNEGSKA (reference sequence). The CDR3 has 13 residues. The CDR3 here is CSAHGGGNQHQHF. CDR3 nucleotide sequence: TGCAGTGCTCACGGCGGTGGAAATCAGCACCAGCATTTT.

This clonotype has just a few counts. The gene calls are TRBV6-2 or TRBV6-3 and TRBJ2-3, with unresolved D. Germline V gene sequence: CDR1 MNHEY, CDR2 SVGEGT. The V end lost 0 bases, the J end lost 2 bases, and 12 bases lay between the germline ends. The CDR3 contains 16 residues. CDR3: CASSYSRLINTDTQYF. CDR3 bases: TGTGCCAGCAGTTACTCGAGGTTGATCAACACAGATACGCAGTATTTT.

J is TRBJ1-6 and V is TRBV5-4; 8 bases are shared with TRBD1. Germline V CDR1 and CDR2: SGHNT, YYREEE (reference sequence). V gave up 4 bases and J gave up 5 bases; unmatched junction bases: 2. This CDR3 comprises 14 residues. As DNA, the CDR3 is TGTGCCAGCAGCCCAGGGGGCGATAATTCACCCCTCCACTTT. Translated, it gives CASSPGGDNSPLHF.

The V and J genes are TRBV28 and TRBJ2-3, with TRBD2 matching 14 bases. Germline CDR1 and CDR2: MDHEN and SYDVKM. V was clipped by 4 bases and J by 1 base; unmatched bases: 4. The CDR3 consists of 17 residues. CDR3 sequence (DNA): TGTGCCAGCAGTTCACCGGGACTAGCGGGGGGCACAGATACGCAGTATTTT. It codes for CASSSPGLAGGTDTQYF.

Ten or more counts support this clonotype. The V and J genes are TRBV20-1 and TRBJ2-5, with D possibly being TRBD1 or TRBD2 (5 bases each). Trimming left V 5 bases short and J 2 bases short, with 15 bases between. This CDR3 is built from 14 residues. Germline V lookup: CDR1 DFQATT, CDR2 SNEGSKA (reference sequence). The CDR3 loop reads CSASRRDGQETQYF. The CDR3 DNA sequence: TGCAGTGCTTCCCGCCGGGACGGGCAAGAGACCCAGTACTTC.

The chain joins TRBV6-2 or TRBV6-3 to TRBJ1-2; D is ambiguous. Looked up from germline, CDR1 is MNHEY and CDR2 is SVGEGT. This CDR3 contains 12 residues. Trimming removed 6 bases from V and 7 bases from J, with 12 bases in between. DNA of the CDR3: TGTGCCAGCAGCCCCCTCGGACGTGGCTACACCTTC. The encoded protein is CASSPLGRGYTF.

This clonotype was observed a few times. The rearrangement joins TRBV5-1 to TRBJ2-5, with no clear D. Trimming shortened V by 2 bases and J by 2 bases, and 13 bases separated the two germline ends. Germline assignment: CDR1 SGHRS and CDR2 YFSETQ. CDR3 length: 15 residues. The CDR3 region is CASSFQDIRQETQYF. The CDR3 DNA reads as TGCGCCAGCAGCTTTCAAGACATCCGGCAAGAGACCCAGTACTTC.

V usage is TRBV5-1 and J usage is TRBJ1-2; D gene uncertain. This CDR3 has 16 residues. Trimming cost V 4 bases and J 0 bases, with 16 bases left between them. Germline V gene sequence: CDR1 SGHRS, CDR2 YFSETQ. The CDR3 bases are TGCGCCAGCAGCATCCCAAAAGGTTCTACTAACTATGGCTACACCTTC. Translation: CASSIPKGSTNYGYTF.

This chain connects TRBV6-5 to TRBJ1-2; unclear D gene. V was trimmed by 7 bases and J by 0 bases, leaving 9 bases between them. This CDR3 comprises 13 residues. The germline V gene has CDR1 MNHEY and CDR2 SVGAGI. The CDR3 DNA follows: TGTGCCAGCACGCGGGGAACTAACTATGGCTACACCTTC. Translation: CASTRGTNYGYTF.

This chain links TRBV5-1 with TRBJ1-3, with D unclear. The germline V and J ends were trimmed by 0 bases and 0 bases, with 13 bases remaining between them. Looked up from germline, CDR1 is SGHRS and CDR2 is YFSETQ. This CDR3 comprises 17 residues. The DNA for the CDR3 is TGCGCCAGCAGCTTGGAAACCCATTCAAACTCTGGAAACACCATATATTTT. Translating it yields CASSLETHSNSGNTIYF.

This clonotype was counted between two and nine times. The chain employs TRBV9 and TRBJ2-1; 7 bases fit TRBD2. V trimming: 1 base; J trimming: 2 bases; junction bases outside the gene matches: 3. The CDR3 runs to 15 residues. Per the germline V gene, CDR1 is SGDLS and CDR2 is YYNGEE. This CDR3 is CASSVNGGTYNEQFF. DNA of the CDR3: TGTGCCAGCAGCGTAAACGGGGGGACCTACAATGAGCAGTTCTTC.

The V and J genes are TRBV12-3 or TRBV12-4 and TRBJ1-1; weak D call: TRBD1 (5 bases). Trimming took 7 bases from V and 4 from J, leaving 10 bases between them. The CDR3 runs to 12 residues. In nucleotides, the CDR3 is TGTGCCAGCACTCTTCAGGGCACTGAAGCTTTCTTT. Encoded protein: CASTLQGTEAFF.

This chain uses TRBV10-3 with TRBJ2-2, with D perhaps matching TRBD1 (6 bases). Trimming removed 4 bases from V and 5 bases from J, with 14 bases in between. Germline lookup yields CDR1 ENHRY and CDR2 SYGVKD. The CDR3 consists of 15 residues. The CDR3 DNA is TGTGCCATCAGTGTATCTCAGGGGTTGACCGGGGAGCTGTTTTTT. Translating gives CAISVSQGLTGELFF.

This clonotype has at least ten counts. The chain carries TRBV7-6 and TRBJ2-1, with D possibly matching TRBD2 (6 bases). V was trimmed by 6 bases and J by 7 bases, leaving 13 bases between them. The CDR3 spans 13 residues. The germline V gene has CDR1 SGHVS and CDR2 FNYEAQ. In DNA, the CDR3 is TGTGCCAGCAGTGGTTTCAGCGGGAATGAGCAGTTCTTC. Its protein product is CASSGFSGNEQFF.

The chain employs TRBV25-1 and TRBJ2-7; either TRBD1 or TRBD2 may supply D (5 bases each). Germline-derived CDR1 and CDR2 are MGHDK and SYGVNS. This CDR3 spans 14 amino acids. The V end lost 6 bases, the J end lost 4 bases, and 16 bases lay between the germline ends. This CDR3 reads CASRIGAYRYEQYV. The DNA for the CDR3 is TGTGCCAGCAGGATCGGGGCTTACCGTTACGAGCAGTACGTC.

The chain uses TRBV7-2 and TRBJ2-1, with 7 nucleotides matching TRBD1. Losses at the gene ends were 1 base for V and 3 bases for J; bases not matched to a gene: 3. The CDR3 contains 15 residues. CDR1 and CDR2 from the germline V gene are SGHTA and FQGNSA. CDR3 DNA: TGTGCCAGCAGCTTAGGGACAGGAAACTACAATGAGCAGTTCTTC. This encodes CASSLGTGNYNEQFF.

This clonotype was seen many times. The chain couples TRBV5-6 to TRBJ1-2; no reliable D call. The germline V and J ends were trimmed by 7 bases and 7 bases, with 14 bases remaining between them. The CDR3 totals 12 residues. CDR1 is SGHDT and CDR2 is YYEEEE in the germline V gene. CDR3 region: CASGLDWFGYTF. CDR3 in DNA: TGTGCCAGCGGATTGGACTGGTTTGGCTACACCTTC.

The V gene is TRBV20-1, the J gene TRBJ2-1, with 8 bases fitting TRBD1. V gave up 5 bases and J gave up 8 bases; unmatched junction bases: 11. This CDR3 is built from 14 residues. Germline V gene sequence: CDR1 DFQATT, CDR2 SNEGSKA (reference sequence). CDR3 in DNA: TGCAGTGCTGAGGCAGGGGGCGCAGGGGATGAGCAGTTCTTC. Protein sequence: CSAEAGGAGDEQFF.

Here the CDR3 reads CASSFRGAYNEQFF. The CDR3 DNA sequence: TGTGCCAGCAGCTTTCGGGGGGCCTACAATGAGCAGTTCTTC. The J gene is TRBJ2-1, the V gene TRBV7-8, with 7 nucleotides matching TRBD2. The germline gives CDR1 SGHVS, CDR2 FQNEAQ. V lost 3 bases, J lost 2 bases, and 1 base stayed unmatched. This CDR3 contains 14 residues.

The chain is built from TRBV6-5 and TRBJ2-7; D call uncertain. The CDR3 covers 14 residues. Germline V gene sequence: CDR1 MNHEY, CDR2 SVGAGI. V shed 6 bases and J shed 0 bases, with 12 bases lying between them. The CDR3 DNA follows: TGTGCCAGCAGAAGGTTGGGCCACTCCTACGAGCAGTACTTC. Protein: CASRRLGHSYEQYF.

This clonotype has ten or more counts. The genes are TRBV7-2 and TRBJ1-5; D remains ambiguous. V shed 5 bases and J shed 2 bases, with 16 bases lying between them. The germline CDR1 and CDR2 sequences are SGHTA and FQGNSA. The CDR3 consists of 16 residues. As DNA, the CDR3 is TGTGCCAGCAGCGCAAGCCACCTGGAGGGCAATCAGCCCCAGCATTTT. As protein: CASSASHLEGNQPQHF. The entire variable domain, with the rest obtained from reference TRBV7-2 and TRBJ1-5, is as follows: GAGVSQSPSNKVTEKGKDVELRCDPISGHTALYWYRQSLGQGLEFLIYFQGNSAPDKSGLPSDRFSAERTGGSVSTLTIQRTQQEDSAVYLCASSASHLEGNQPQHFGDGTRLSIL.

The chain uses TRBV11-2 and TRBJ2-1, with 7 bases that match TRBD1. Per germline, CDR1 SGHAT and CDR2 FQNNGV. The CDR3 length is 15 residues. V trimming: 4 bases; J trimming: 7 bases; junction bases outside the gene matches: 10. The CDR3 loop reads CASSSDRAPGNEQFF. Here the CDR3 DNA reads TGTGCCAGCAGCTCAGACAGGGCCCCTGGGAATGAGCAGTTCTTC.

V usage is TRBV29-1 and J usage is TRBJ1-2; weak D call: TRBD1 (5 bases). The V and J ends lost 7 bases and 8 bases respectively, with 20 bases between them. This CDR3 region has 13 residues. Germline V CDR1 and CDR2: SQVTM, ANQGSEA. The CDR3 DNA is TGCAGCGCCGGGGAGGGGCGGGACGGCGGCTACACCTTC. It encodes CSAGEGRDGGYTF.